This T cell receptor (beta chain) was recovered during a study of Graves' ophthalmopathy and Graves' hyperthyroidism. Transcripts of RNA were the source for amplifying TCR beta CDR3 regions. The first round was an RT-PCR with HTBI primers, and the second round was a multiplex PCR. Each CDR3 protein is one row after TCRdb ran MiXCR on the multiplex PCR reads. Counted here are hundreds of thousands of distinct CDR3 sequences, around 42% occurring once; the ten biggest clones make up roughly 50%. The sequenced material came from peripheral blood. The clonotype was recovered from an adult man with Graves' ophthalmopathy.

The CDR3 loop is CASSLRSQRFSGEAFF. The CDR3 region has the DNA TGTGCCAGCAGCCTACGTTCACAGAGGTTCTCGGGTGAAGCTTTCTTT. The chain uses TRBV7-2 and TRBJ1-1; D remains unclear. CDR3 length: 16 residues. Germline values: CDR1 SGHTA, CDR2 FQGNSA. Trimming left V 5 bases short and J 7 bases short, with 23 bases between. Variable domain in full (rest from reference TRBV7-2 and TRBJ1-1): GAGVSQSPSNKVTEKGKDVELRCDPISGHTALYWYRQSLGQGLEFLIYFQGNSAPDKSGLPSDRFSAERTGGSVSTLTIQRTQQEDSAVYLCASSLRSQRFSGEAFFGQGTRLTVV.